This TCR beta chain is drawn from a study of identical twins. TCRdb reprocessed the 5' RACE reads with MiXCR, giving one entry per CDR3 protein. The table has about 520,000 distinct CDR3 sequences, 22% seen once. Whole-study findings and limits: Within cord blood, abundant beta clonotypes carried fewer insertions, but memory repertoires showed no such trend.

Trimming took off 1 base at V and 1 base at J, with 8 bases between the two ends. Germline loops: CDR1 SGHRS, CDR2 YFSETQ. CDR3 length: 14 amino acids. As concerns this clonotype: Its antigen is not known.

These same records also appear under a second study, on T cells expressing NK-cell markers.

The chain joins TRBV5-1 to TRBJ2-5; D is undetermined. Sequenced sample: CD4+ T cells sorted from blood. The TCR comes from a woman aged 18-29 years in good health. The CDR3 protein is CASSLLGPQETQYF. CDR3 in DNA: TGCGCCAGCAGCTTGCTAGGCCCCCAAGAGACCCAGTACTTC. Full variable domain (remainder filled in from reference TRBV5-1 and TRBJ2-5): KAGVTQTPRYLIKTRGQQVTLSCSPISGHRSVSWYQQTPGQGLQFLFEYFSETQRNKGNFPGRFSGRQFSNSRSEMNVSTLELGDSALYLCASSLLGPQETQYFGPGTRLLVL.